The text below deals with one T cell receptor (beta chain). These data come from a study of OX40 agonist ivuxolimab in advanced cancers. About the research overall: As their treatment, patients were administered ivuxolimab, an agonistic anti-OX40 (CD134) antibody. Allowance was made for prior anti-PD-1, anti-PD-L1 or anti-CTLA-4 therapy, and roughly 39% had some. Patients got intravenous ivuxolimab at 0.01 to 10 mg/kg every 2 weeks. Partial responses were seen in three patients, one with hepatocellular carcinoma and two with cutaneous melanoma.

This CDR3 spans 15 amino acids. V was trimmed by 7 bases and J by 5 bases, leaving 17 bases between them. Germline V gives CDR1 SNHLY, CDR2 FYNNEI. Data came from immunoSEQ multiplex PCR; TCRdb stores just in-frame clones and leaves some out. Of tens of thousands of clones listed, about 91% are singletons. This chain links TRBV2 with TRBJ2-2, with D unclear. The clonotype was recovered from an adult with an advanced solid tumor such as melanoma, head and neck, liver or kidney cancer. Here the sequenced sample was CD4+ or CD8+ T cells sorted from blood, taken in a trial of the OX40 agonist ivuxolimab. The CDR3 here is CASKTEGGGTGELFF. The DNA for the CDR3 is TGTGCCAGCAAGACCGAAGGTGGTGGGACCGGGGAGCTGTTTTTT. The full variable domain, rest sourced from reference TRBV2 and TRBJ2-2, is EPEVTQTPSHQVTQMGQEVILRCVPISNHLYFYWYRQILGQKVEFLVSFYNNEISEKSEIFDDQFSVERPDGSNFTLKIRSTKLEDSAMYFCASKTEGGGTGELFFGEGSRLTVL.